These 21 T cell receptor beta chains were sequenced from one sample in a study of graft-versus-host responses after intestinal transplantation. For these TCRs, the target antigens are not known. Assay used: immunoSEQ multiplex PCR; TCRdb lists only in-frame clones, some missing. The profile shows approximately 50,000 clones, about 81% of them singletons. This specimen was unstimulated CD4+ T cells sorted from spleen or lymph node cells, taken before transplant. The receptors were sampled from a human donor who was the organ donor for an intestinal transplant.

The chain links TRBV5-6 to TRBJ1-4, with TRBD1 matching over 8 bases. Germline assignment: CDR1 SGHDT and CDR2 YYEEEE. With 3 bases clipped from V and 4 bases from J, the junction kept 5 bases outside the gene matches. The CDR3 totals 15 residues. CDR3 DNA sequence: TGTGCCAGCAGCTGGACAGGGATGGGTAATGAAAAACTGTTTTTT. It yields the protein CASSWTGMGNEKLFF.

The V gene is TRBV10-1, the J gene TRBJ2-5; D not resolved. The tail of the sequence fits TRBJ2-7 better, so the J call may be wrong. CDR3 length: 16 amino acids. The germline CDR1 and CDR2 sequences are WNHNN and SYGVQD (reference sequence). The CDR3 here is CAKTPTPTENSYEQYF. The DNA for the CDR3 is TGCGCGAAAACCCCGACCCCGACCGAAAACTCCTACGAGCAGTACTTC.

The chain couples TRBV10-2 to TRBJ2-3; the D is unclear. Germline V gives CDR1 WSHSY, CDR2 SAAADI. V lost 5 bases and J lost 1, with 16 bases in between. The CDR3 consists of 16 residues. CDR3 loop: CASSTVLKSGTDTQYF. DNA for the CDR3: TGCGCCAGCAGTACGGTCCTTAAGTCGGGCACAGATACGCAGTATTTT.

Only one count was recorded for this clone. CDR3 protein: CASSVLASDTQYF. CDR3 nucleotide sequence: TGTGCCAGCAGCGTACTTGCGTCAGATACGCAGTATTTT. The chain employs TRBV9 and TRBJ2-3; no reliable D call. The CDR3 is 13 amino acids. Looked up from germline, CDR1 is SGDLS and CDR2 is YYNGEE. Deletions cut 1 base from V and 4 bases from J, with 7 bases between.

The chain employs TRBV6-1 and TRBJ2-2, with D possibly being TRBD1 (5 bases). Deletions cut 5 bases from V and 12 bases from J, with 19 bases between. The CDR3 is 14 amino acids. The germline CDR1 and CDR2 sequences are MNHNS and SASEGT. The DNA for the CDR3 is TGTGCCAGCAGTCCAGGGTTCACGGAACGAAAGCTGTTTTTT. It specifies CASSPGFTERKLFF.

This chain's CDR3 is CASSSRLGAVYNEQFF. For the CDR3, the DNA is TGTGCCAGCAGCTCCCGGCTAGGGGCGGTCTACAATGAGCAGTTCTTC. This rearrangement joins TRBV9 to TRBJ2-1; maybe TRBD1 (5 bases). The CDR3 loop spans 16 amino acids. Per the germline V gene, CDR1 is SGDLS and CDR2 is YYNGEE. Trimming left V 4 bases short and J 3 bases short, with 17 bases between.

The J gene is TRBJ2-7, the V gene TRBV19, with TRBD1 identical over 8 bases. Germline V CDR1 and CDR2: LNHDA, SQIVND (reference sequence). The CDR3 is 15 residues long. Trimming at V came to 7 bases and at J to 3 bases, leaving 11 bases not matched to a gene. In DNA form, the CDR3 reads TGTGCCAGTACCTCGACAGGGGAAGAAAACTACGAGCAGTACTTC. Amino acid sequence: CASTSTGEENYEQYF.

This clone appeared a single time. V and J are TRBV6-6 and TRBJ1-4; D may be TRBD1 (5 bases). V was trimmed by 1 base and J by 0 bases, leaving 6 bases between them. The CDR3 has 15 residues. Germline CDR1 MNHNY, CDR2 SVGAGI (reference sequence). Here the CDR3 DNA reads TGTGCCAGCAGTTACTTAGGGGCAACTAATGAAAAACTGTTTTTT. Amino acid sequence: CASSYLGATNEKLFF.

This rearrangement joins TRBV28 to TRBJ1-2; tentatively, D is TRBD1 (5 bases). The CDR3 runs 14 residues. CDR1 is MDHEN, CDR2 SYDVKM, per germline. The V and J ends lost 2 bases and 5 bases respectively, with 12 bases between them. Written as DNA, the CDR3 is TGTGCCAGCAGTTTAAGAGGGGCGAGTTATGGCTACACCTTC. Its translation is CASSLRGASYGYTF.

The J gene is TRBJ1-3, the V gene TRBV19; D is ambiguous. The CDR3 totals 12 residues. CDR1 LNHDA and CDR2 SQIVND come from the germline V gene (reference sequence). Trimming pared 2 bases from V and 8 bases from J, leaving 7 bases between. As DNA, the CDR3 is TGTGCCAGTAGTATATATCGGGACACCATATATTTT. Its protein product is CASSIYRDTIYF.

The CDR3 nucleotides read TGTGCCAGTAGTATAGCCAGGGTGGGCACAGATACGCAGTATTTT. It translates to CASSIARVGTDTQYF. This chain uses TRBV19 with TRBJ2-3, with D tentatively TRBD1 (5 bases). This CDR3 spans 15 amino acids. Trimming removed 1 base from V and 1 base from J, with 9 bases in between. The V gene's germline CDR1 is LNHDA and CDR2 SQIVND (reference sequence).

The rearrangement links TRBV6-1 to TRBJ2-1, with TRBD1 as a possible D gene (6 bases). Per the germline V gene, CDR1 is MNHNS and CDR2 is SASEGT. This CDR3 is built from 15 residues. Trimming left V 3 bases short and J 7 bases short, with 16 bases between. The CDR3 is CASSDLSRDINEQFF. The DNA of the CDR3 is TGTGCCAGCAGTGATCTATCCCGGGACATAAATGAGCAGTTCTTC.

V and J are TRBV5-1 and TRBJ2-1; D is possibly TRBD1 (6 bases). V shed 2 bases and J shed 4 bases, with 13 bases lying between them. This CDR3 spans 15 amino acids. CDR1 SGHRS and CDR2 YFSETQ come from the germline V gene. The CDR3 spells CASSFHRDIYNEQFF. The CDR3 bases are TGCGCCAGCAGCTTTCATCGGGACATATACAATGAGCAGTTCTTC.

The CDR3 DNA follows: TGTGCCAGCAGCTTGGGGGGGGAAAAACTGTTTTTT. Translated, it gives CASSLGGEKLFF. This sequence joins TRBV5-4 and TRBJ1-4; D is possibly TRBD1 (5 bases). V was shortened by 0 bases and J by 8 bases, with 5 bases between the two germline ends. Germline V gene data show CDR1 as SGHNT and CDR2 as YYREEE (reference sequence). This CDR3 spans 12 amino acids. The full variable domain, rest sourced from reference TRBV5-4 and TRBJ1-4, is ETGVTQSPTHLIKTRGQQVTLRCSSQSGHNTVSWYQQALGQGPQFIFQYYREEENGRGNFPPRFSGLQFPNYSSELNVNALELDDSALYLCASSLGGEKLFFGSGTQLSVL.

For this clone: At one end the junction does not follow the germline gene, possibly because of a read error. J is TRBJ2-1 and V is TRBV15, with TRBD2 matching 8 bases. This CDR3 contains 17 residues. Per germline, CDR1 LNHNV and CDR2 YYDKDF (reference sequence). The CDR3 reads CATSRDSGTRSFNEQFF. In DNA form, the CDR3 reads TGTGCCACCAGCAGAGACTCCGGGACTAGATCCTTCAATGAGCAGTTCTTC. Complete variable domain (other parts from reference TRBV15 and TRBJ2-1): DAMVIQNPRYQVTQFGKPVTLSCSQTLNHNVMYWYQQKSSQAPKLLFHYYDKDFNNEADTPDNFQSRRPNTSFCFLDIRSPGLGDTAMYLCATSRDSGTRSFNEQFFGPGTRLTVL.

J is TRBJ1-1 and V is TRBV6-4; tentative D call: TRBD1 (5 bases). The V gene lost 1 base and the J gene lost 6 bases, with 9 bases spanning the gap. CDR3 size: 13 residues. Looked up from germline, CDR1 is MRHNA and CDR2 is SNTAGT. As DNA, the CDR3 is TGTGCCAGCAGTGACTGGCAGGGCGCTGAAGCTTTCTTT. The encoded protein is CASSDWQGAEAFF.

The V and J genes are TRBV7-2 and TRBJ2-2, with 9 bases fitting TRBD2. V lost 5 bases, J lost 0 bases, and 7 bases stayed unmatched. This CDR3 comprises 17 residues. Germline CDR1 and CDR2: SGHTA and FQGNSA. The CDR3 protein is CASSPASGAPNTGELFF. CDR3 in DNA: TGTGCCAGCAGCCCCGCTAGCGGGGCCCCGAACACCGGGGAGCTGTTTTTT.

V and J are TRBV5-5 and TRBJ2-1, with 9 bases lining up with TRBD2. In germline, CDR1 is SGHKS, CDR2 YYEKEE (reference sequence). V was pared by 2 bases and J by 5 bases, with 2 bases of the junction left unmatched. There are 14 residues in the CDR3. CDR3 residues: CASSLAGGHNEQFF. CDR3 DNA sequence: TGTGCCAGCAGCTTAGCGGGGGGCCACAATGAGCAGTTCTTC.

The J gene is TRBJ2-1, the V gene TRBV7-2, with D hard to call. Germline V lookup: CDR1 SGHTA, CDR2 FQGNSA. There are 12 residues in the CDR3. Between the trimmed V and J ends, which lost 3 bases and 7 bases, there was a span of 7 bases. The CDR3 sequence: CASSFTTNEQFF. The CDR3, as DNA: TGTGCCAGCAGCTTCACGACGAATGAGCAGTTCTTC. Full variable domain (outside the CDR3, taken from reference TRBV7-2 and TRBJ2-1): GAGVSQSPSNKVTEKGKDVELRCDPISGHTALYWYRQSLGQGLEFLIYFQGNSAPDKSGLPSDRFSAERTGGSVSTLTIQRTQQEDSAVYLCASSFTTNEQFFGPGTRLTVL.

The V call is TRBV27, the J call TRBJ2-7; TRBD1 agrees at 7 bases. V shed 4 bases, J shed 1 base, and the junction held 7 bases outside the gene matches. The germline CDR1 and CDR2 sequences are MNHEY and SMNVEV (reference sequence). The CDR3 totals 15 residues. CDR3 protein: CASSSAGGGSYEQYF. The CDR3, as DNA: TGTGCCAGCAGTTCGGCAGGGGGTGGTTCCTACGAGCAGTACTTC.

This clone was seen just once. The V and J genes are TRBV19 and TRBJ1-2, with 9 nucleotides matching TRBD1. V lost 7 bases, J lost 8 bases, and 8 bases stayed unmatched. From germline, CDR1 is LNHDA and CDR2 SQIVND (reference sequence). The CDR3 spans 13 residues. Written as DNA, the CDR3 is TGTGCCAGTACCCCGGACAGGGGCGACGGCTACACCTTC. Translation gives CASTPDRGDGYTF.